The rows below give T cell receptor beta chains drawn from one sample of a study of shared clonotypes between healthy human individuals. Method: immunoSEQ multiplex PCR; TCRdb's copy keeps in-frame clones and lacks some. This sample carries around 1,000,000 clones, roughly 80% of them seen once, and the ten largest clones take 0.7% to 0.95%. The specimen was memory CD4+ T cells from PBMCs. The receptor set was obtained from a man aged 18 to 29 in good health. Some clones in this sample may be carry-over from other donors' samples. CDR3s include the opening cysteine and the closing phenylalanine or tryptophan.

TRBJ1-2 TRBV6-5 CASSRTGSYGYTF
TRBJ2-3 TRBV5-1 CASQTGGESPTDTQYF
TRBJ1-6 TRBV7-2 CASRKWGTNSPLHF
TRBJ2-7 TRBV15 CATSARTGAYEQYF
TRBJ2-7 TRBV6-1 CASRGTGTYEQYF
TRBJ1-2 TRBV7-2 CASSFNGKADYGYTF
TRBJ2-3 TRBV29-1 CSVERQGPDTQYF
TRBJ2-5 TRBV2 CARATGVGETQYF
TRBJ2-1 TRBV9 CASSVTSQNDEQFF
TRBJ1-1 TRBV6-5 CASSPEIGMNTEAFF
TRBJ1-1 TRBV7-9 CASSFGGTTGETEAFF